Below, one T cell receptor beta chain is given with its context. Recruits, aged roughly 18 to 100 years, lived in 20 to 30 US areas. This sample was included in a study of blood T cell repertoires in COVID-19. Study background: COVID-19 samples, acute and convalescent, were from the United States, Italy and Spain. The analysed material was cDNA or gDNA that came from T cells, B-cell-depleted T cells, or PBMCs.

Sequencing was performed with immunoSEQ multiplex PCR; in TCRdb, only in-frame clones are kept and a portion is missing. The sample includes around 180,000 clones, roughly 88% of them seen just once. CDR3 size: 13 residues. Looked up from germline, CDR1 is SGHTS and CDR2 is YDEGEE. The V and J ends lost 1 base and 7 bases respectively, with 12 bases between them. This chain joins TRBV5-8 and TRBJ2-7; D is unresolved. The sequenced sample consisted of PBMCs or T cells enriched from blood (not recorded which). The TCR comes from a woman aged 25-40 years who had recovered from COVID-19. The CDR3 DNA is TGTGCCAGCAGCTTGAGCCCGCCGGAGGAGCAGTACTTC. Residues: CASSLSPPEEQYF.